Presented here are 21 T cell receptor beta chains from one specimen sequenced in a study of early T cells in non-severe SARS-CoV-2 infection. TCRdb used MiXCR to reprocess the 5' RACE reads, holding one entry per CDR3 protein. The sample has about 20,000 distinct CDR3 sequences, less than 7.5% seen once. The sample consisted of whole blood, taken at baseline. The origin of the receptors is an adult who was a healthcare worker with PCR-confirmed SARS-CoV-2 infection or an uninfected control (not recorded which).

V is TRBV12-3 or TRBV12-4 and J is TRBJ1-2; unclear D gene. The length of the CDR3 is 15 residues. Trimming pared 5 bases from V and 0 bases from J, leaving 13 bases between. The CDR3 nucleotides read TGTGCCAGCAGTCGACGGGTCGCGACTAACTATGGCTACACCTTC. Its translation is CASSRRVATNYGYTF.

This clonotype was detected a few times. The chain has TRBV7-8 and TRBJ2-1; 8 bases agree with TRBD2. The CDR3 spans 18 residues. Germline values: CDR1 SGHVS, CDR2 FQNEAQ. V gave up 0 bases and J gave up 3 bases; unmatched junction bases: 10. The CDR3 loop is CASSLAPTAGGGYNEQFF. The CDR3 coding sequence is TGTGCCAGCAGCTTAGCGCCCACCGCGGGGGGCGGCTACAATGAGCAGTTCTTC. Drawing the rest from reference TRBV7-8 and TRBJ2-1, the complete variable domain is GAGVSQSPRYKVAKRGQDVALRCDPISGHVSLFWYQQALGQGPEFLTYFQNEAQLDKSGLPSDRFFAERPEGSVSTLKIQRTQQEDSAVYLCASSLAPTAGGGYNEQFFGPGTRLTVL.

This clonotype has a handful of counts. The V call is TRBV30, the J call TRBJ2-3; 7 bases are a match to TRBD2. After removal of 5 bases from V and 6 bases from J, the junction contained 5 bases not matched to a gene. The CDR3 runs to 12 residues. Germline V gives CDR1 GTSNPN, CDR2 SVGIG (reference sequence). CDR3 protein: CAWGGGKDTQYF. Written as DNA, the CDR3 is TGTGCCTGGGGGGGAGGGAAGGATACGCAGTATTTT.

CDR3 region: CASSLGPDGVFLTDTQYF. The CDR3, as DNA: TGTGCCAGCAGCTTAGGGCCGGACGGGGTGTTTCTCACAGATACGCAGTATTTT. The genes are TRBV7-2 and TRBJ2-3; D perhaps matches TRBD2 (5 bases). V was trimmed by 1 base and J by 2 bases, leaving 19 bases between them. CDR1 and CDR2 from the germline V gene are SGHTA and FQGNSA. The CDR3 sequence is 18 residues long.

The chain couples TRBV7-6 to TRBJ1-4; D is uncertain. Trimming pared 5 bases from V and 8 bases from J, leaving 12 bases between. Germline loops: CDR1 SGHVS, CDR2 FNYEAQ. CDR3 size: 13 residues. The CDR3 nucleotides are TGTGCCAGCAGCGGAAGCCGACAAGAAAAACTGTTTTTT. Translating gives CASSGSRQEKLFF.

This clonotype has a count of ten or more. The V and J genes are TRBV7-8 and TRBJ1-2; 10 positions match TRBD1. V trimming: 3 bases; J trimming: 4 bases; junction bases outside the gene matches: 2. CDR1 is SGHVS and CDR2 is FQNEAQ in the germline V gene. The CDR3 consists of 14 residues. The CDR3 protein is CASSLGDRGYGYTF. The CDR3 bases are TGTGCCAGCAGCTTGGGGGACAGGGGCTATGGCTACACCTTC.

In its sample, this clonotype was seen many times. The chain links TRBV12-3 or TRBV12-4 to TRBJ1-6; tentative D call: TRBD1 (5 bases). CDR3 length: 14 amino acids. V shed 6 bases and J shed 8 bases, with 14 bases lying between them. In nucleotides, the CDR3 is TGTGCCAGCAGCCCCGGGACGGGACATTCACCCCTCCACTTT. Translated: CASSPGTGHSPLHF.

The rearrangement joins TRBV12-3 or TRBV12-4 to TRBJ2-7; TRBD2 agrees at 7 bases. This CDR3 has 14 amino acids. The trim removed 6 bases at V and 0 bases at J, leaving 5 bases unmatched. Here the CDR3 reads CASSILASSYEQYF. Written as DNA, the CDR3 is TGTGCCAGCAGCATACTAGCGAGCTCCTACGAGCAGTACTTC.

By frequency in the sample, this clonotype is medium-sized. Mismatch with germline at one junction end may stem from a read error. The chain recombines TRBV13 with TRBJ2-2; perhaps TRBD1 as D (5 bases). This CDR3 is 15 amino acids long. Germline values: CDR1 PRHDT, CDR2 FYEKMQ (reference sequence). Here the CDR3 reads CASSFWAGNSGELFF. The CDR3 nucleotides are TGTGCCAGCAGCTTTTGGGCAGGGAACTCCGGGGAGCTGTTTTTT.

This clonotype has at least ten counts. V is TRBV6-2 or TRBV6-3 and J is TRBJ1-5; 8 nucleotides line up with TRBD1. Unmatched junction bases numbered 9, after V lost 7 bases and J lost 4 bases. This CDR3 has 15 residues. Germline CDR1 and CDR2: MNHEY and SVGEGT. Here the CDR3 DNA reads TGTGCCAGCAAGCGACAGGGGAGGGCGAATCAGCCCCAGCATTTT. Translated: CASKRQGRANQPQHF.

By sample share, this clonotype is medium-sized. The chain links TRBV7-3 to TRBJ1-2; D remains ambiguous. This CDR3 spans 14 amino acids. Germline-derived CDR1 and CDR2 are SGHTA and FQGTGA. V lost 5 bases and J lost 4, with 14 bases in between. CDR3 nucleotide sequence: TGTGCCAGCAGCCCCCCGGACGGTCGCTATGGCTACACCTTC. Translated: CASSPPDGRYGYTF.

This clonotype has a count of ten or more. The chain has TRBV20-1 and TRBJ2-3; 10 nucleotides align to TRBD2. Germline CDR1 DFQATT, CDR2 SNEGSKA (reference sequence). This CDR3 comprises 15 residues. V shed 5 bases, J shed 3 bases, and the junction held 8 bases outside the gene matches. In DNA, the CDR3 is TGCAGTGCTCGCGGGGCTAGCGGGGGAACAGATACGCAGTATTTT. Its protein is CSARGASGGTDTQYF.

This clonotype was detected ten times or more. The chain uses TRBV5-1 and TRBJ2-3; D may be TRBD1 (6 bases). Germline CDR1 and CDR2: SGHRS and YFSETQ. V was clipped by 1 base and J by 7 bases, with 13 bases between them. The CDR3 extends over 14 amino acids. Here the CDR3 DNA reads TGCGCCAGCAGCTTGCAGGGGACCCCTAATACGCAGTATTTT. Residues: CASSLQGTPNTQYF.

In this sample, this clonotype turned up many times. J is TRBJ2-2 and V is TRBV6-6; 7 nucleotides agree with TRBD1. The CDR3 sequence is 14 residues long. The V gene end was trimmed by 6 bases and the J gene end by 6 bases; junction bases not matched to a gene: 7. Germline assignment: CDR1 MNHNY and CDR2 SVGAGI (reference sequence). CDR3 residues: CASRVGGAAGELFF. The CDR3 DNA follows: TGTGCCAGCAGAGTAGGGGGCGCCGCCGGGGAGCTGTTTTTT.

This clonotype was detected a few times. J is TRBJ2-2 and V is TRBV7-6, with D unresolved. Germline V CDR1 and CDR2: SGHVS, FNYEAQ. The CDR3 is 15 amino acids. V dropped 1 base and J dropped 3 bases, with 9 bases sitting between them. The CDR3 loop reads CASSLGTADTGELFF. The DNA of the CDR3 is TGTGCCAGCAGCTTAGGGACGGCCGACACCGGGGAGCTGTTTTTT. Full variable domain (missing parts from reference TRBV7-6 and TRBJ2-2): GAGVSQSPRYKVTKRGQDVALRCDPISGHVSLYWYRQALGQGPEFLTYFNYEAQQDKSGLPNDRFSAERPEGSISTLTIQRTEQRDSAMYRCASSLGTADTGELFFGEGSRLTVL.

This clonotype was detected only a few times. This chain uses TRBV20-1 with TRBJ2-3; no clear D gene. V gave up 0 bases and J gave up 4 bases, with 14 bases separating them. Germline V gene lookup returns CDR1 DFQATT and CDR2 SNEGSKA (reference sequence). The CDR3 is made up of 15 amino acids. This chain's CDR3 is CSARDVEGLPDTQYF. CDR3 DNA sequence: TGCAGTGCTAGAGACGTCGAAGGGTTACCAGATACGCAGTATTTT.

In this sample, this clonotype is medium-sized. The chain couples TRBV12-3 or TRBV12-4 to TRBJ1-1, with 9 bases aligning to TRBD1. The junction had 4 bases not matched to a gene; V was cut back by 0 bases and J by 5 bases. The CDR3 runs 15 residues. This CDR3 is CASSLAVTGGTEAFF. CDR3 coding DNA: TGTGCCAGCAGTTTAGCGGTGACAGGGGGAACTGAAGCTTTCTTT.

This rearrangement joins TRBV11-2 to TRBJ1-1; D might be TRBD1 (5 bases). This CDR3 has 13 residues. The germline V gene has CDR1 SGHAT and CDR2 FQNNGV. Trimming pared 3 bases from V and 2 bases from J, leaving 7 bases between. This chain's CDR3 is CASSFRVNTEAFF. CDR3 DNA: TGTGCCAGCAGCTTCAGGGTAAACACTGAAGCTTTCTTT.

V gene TRBV27 combines with J gene TRBJ2-4; TRBD2 matches 7 bases. The V gene's germline CDR1 is MNHEY and CDR2 SMNVEV (reference sequence). Trimming at V came to 3 bases and at J to 7 bases, leaving 6 bases not matched to a gene. The CDR3 is 14 residues long. Here the CDR3 DNA reads TGTGCCAGCAGTTTTGTTTCCGGGAGGAACATTCAGTACTTC. Amino acids: CASSFVSGRNIQYF.

This clonotype was detected many times. The V gene is TRBV21-1, the J gene TRBJ1-5; TRBD1, the table's D call, was not compared with the DNA. TRBV21-1 is labeled a pseudogene. This CDR3 has 14 amino acids. CDR3 bases: TGTGCCAGCAGCAAAGTTGTGGTCCCACGGCCCCAGCATTTT. It codes for CASSKVVVPRPQHF.

The V and J genes are TRBV28 and TRBJ1-5; tentatively, D is TRBD1 (6 bases). The CDR3 length is 15 residues. Germline-derived CDR1 and CDR2 are MDHEN and SYDVKM. Trimming pared 2 bases from V and 3 bases from J, leaving 11 bases between. CDR3 region: CASSLGAGANQPQHF. CDR3 in DNA: TGTGCCAGCAGTTTAGGGGCGGGGGCCAATCAGCCCCAGCATTTT.